This TCR beta chain derives from a study of technical replicates of blood from a handful of donors. The CDR3 is made up of 16 amino acids. After removal of 4 bases from V and 2 bases from J, the junction contained 9 bases not matched to a gene. The V gene's germline CDR1 is SGDLS and CDR2 YYNGEE. Measured with immunoSEQ multiplex PCR; TCRdb has only the in-frame clones, and not every one. Here the sample spans tens of thousands of clones, 85% to 95% being singletons. Sequenced material: T cells isolated from PBMCs. The sequence was obtained from a human donor in good health. The chain couples TRBV9 to TRBJ2-3; 8 bases line up with TRBD2. CDR3 sequence: CASSPGAGENTDTQYF. The CDR3 nucleotides are TGTGCCAGCAGCCCCGGAGCGGGAGAGAACACAGATACGCAGTATTTT.